The 27 T cell receptor beta chains reported below all come from one sample, sequenced in a study of OX40 agonist ivuxolimab in advanced cancers. Assay used: immunoSEQ multiplex PCR; TCRdb lists only in-frame clones, some missing. The table records about 130,000 clones, under 95% of them present only once. Specimen: CD4+ or CD8+ T cells sorted from blood, collected in a trial of the OX40 agonist ivuxolimab. The receptors come from an adult with an advanced solid tumor such as melanoma, head and neck, liver or kidney cancer.

The chain employs TRBV2 and TRBJ1-5; unclear D gene. Germline V gene sequence: CDR1 SNHLY, CDR2 FYNNEI. This CDR3 is built from 13 residues. V lost 5 bases and J lost 1, with 6 bases in between. The CDR3 DNA reads TGTGCCAGCAGTTCCAACAGCAATCAGCCCCAGCATTTT. Its translation: CASSSNSNQPQHF.

The rearrangement links TRBV29-1 to TRBJ2-3, with unresolved D. V was shortened by 4 bases and J by 5 bases, with 10 bases between the two germline ends. Germline CDR1 and CDR2: SQVTM and ANQGSEA. CDR3 length: 12 residues. The CDR3 loop is CSVAHPGDTQYF. CDR3 nucleotides: TGCAGCGTTGCCCATCCGGGAGATACGCAGTATTTT.

V gene TRBV15 combines with J gene TRBJ1-5; no definite D call. Germline CDR1 and CDR2: LNHNV and YYDKDF (reference sequence). The CDR3 is 15 amino acids. V lost 0 bases and J 4 bases, leaving 10 bases between the germline ends. For the CDR3, the DNA is TGTGCCACCAGCAGAGATCAGAGCTATAATCAGCCCCAGCATTTT. This sequence encodes CATSRDQSYNQPQHF.

The gene calls are TRBV5-1 and TRBJ1-5; D not resolved. Trimming took off 4 bases at V and 1 base at J, with 9 bases between the two ends. This CDR3 has 14 residues. Per the germline V gene, CDR1 is SGHRS and CDR2 is YFSETQ. The CDR3 region has the DNA TGCGCCAGCAGCCCGGACGGCAGCAATCAGCCCCAGCATTTT. It is translated as CASSPDGSNQPQHF.

The CDR3, as DNA: TGCAGTGCGTCTAGTAATGAGCAGTTCTTC. Translating it yields CSASSNEQFF. The chain employs TRBV20-1 and TRBJ2-1; the D is unclear. The ends were cut back, 6 bases at V and 7 bases at J, with 7 bases in the middle. The CDR3 sequence is 10 residues long. Per germline, CDR1 DFQATT and CDR2 SNEGSKA (reference sequence).

The rearrangement links TRBV6-6 to TRBJ1-1; D ambiguous. Germline lookup yields CDR1 MNHNY and CDR2 SVGAGI (reference sequence). The CDR3 totals 14 residues. The ends were cut back, 0 bases at V and 0 bases at J, with 5 bases in the middle. CDR3 DNA sequence: TGTGCCAGCAGTTACTCGGGCCTGAACACTGAAGCTTTCTTT. Protein sequence: CASSYSGLNTEAFF.

The chain joins TRBV5-1 to TRBJ2-1; TRBD2 aligns across 9 bases. Per the germline V gene, CDR1 is SGHRS and CDR2 is YFSETQ. The length of the CDR3 is 15 residues. V trimming: 1 base; J trimming: 9 bases; junction bases outside the gene matches: 8. The CDR3 region is CASSLPSGASGEQFF. The CDR3 DNA reads TGCGCCAGCAGCTTGCCTAGCGGGGCATCCGGTGAGCAGTTCTTC.

V gene TRBV25-1 combines with J gene TRBJ1-4; the D is unclear. V dropped 4 bases and J dropped 8 bases, with 17 bases sitting between them. The CDR3 has 15 residues. Per the germline V gene, CDR1 is MGHDK and CDR2 is SYGVNS. Written as DNA, the CDR3 is TGTGCCAGCAGTGTGGCCGCAGGTTTTGGGGAAAAACTGTTTTTT. Translating it yields CASSVAAGFGEKLFF. Looking up the rest from reference TRBV25-1 and TRBJ1-4 gives the full variable domain: EADIYQTPRYLVIGTGKKITLECSQTMGHDKMYWYQQDPGMELHLIHYSYGVNSTEKGDLSSESTVSRIRTEHFPLTLESARPSHTSQYLCASSVAAGFGEKLFFGSGTQLSVL.

The chain combines TRBV5-1 with TRBJ2-1; D is possibly TRBD2 (5 bases). This CDR3 contains 14 residues. The V end was cut by 3 bases, the J end by 6 bases, with 13 bases between. Germline assignment: CDR1 SGHRS and CDR2 YFSETQ. CDR3 DNA: TGCGCCAGCAGCTCATCACGCGGAGGCAATGAGCAGTTCTTC. It translates to CASSSSRGGNEQFF.

The CDR3 DNA is TGTGCCAGCAGCTTAGGATGGGGTAGGGGGGCCCTACCAGATACGCAGTATTTT. It translates to CASSLGWGRGALPDTQYF. The rearrangement links TRBV11-2 to TRBJ2-3; D is possibly TRBD1 or TRBD2 (6 bases each). Trimming removed 1 base at V and 4 bases at J, with 21 bases between. This CDR3 region has 18 residues. CDR1 and CDR2 from the germline V gene are SGHAT and FQNNGV.

This clone was observed a handful of times. The rearrangement uses TRBV12-5 and TRBJ1-1; 7 nucleotides align to TRBD1. The junction had 9 bases not matched to a gene; V was cut back by 6 bases and J by 5 bases. This CDR3 comprises 14 residues. Germline assignment: CDR1 LGHNT and CDR2 FRNRAP. CDR3 in amino acids: CASGRDRHGTEAFF. The CDR3 DNA sequence: TGTGCTAGTGGCAGGGACAGACATGGGACTGAAGCTTTCTTT.

The rearrangement uses TRBV7-9 and TRBJ2-1; maybe TRBD2 (5 bases). The germline CDR1 and CDR2 sequences are SEHNR and FQNEAQ (reference sequence). The CDR3 covers 13 residues. V gave up 5 bases and J gave up 3 bases, with 8 bases separating them. The chain's CDR3 is CASSPTSYNEQFF. In DNA, the CDR3 is TGTGCCAGCAGCCCTACTAGCTACAATGAGCAGTTCTTC.

The rearrangement links TRBV5-8 to TRBJ2-6; 7 nucleotides match TRBD1. V dropped 3 bases and J dropped 0; count of bases not matched to a gene: 3. The CDR3 has 16 amino acids. Germline V gives CDR1 SGHTS, CDR2 YDEGEE. CDR3 loop: CASSSGQFSGANVLTF. CDR3 coding DNA: TGTGCCAGCAGCTCGGGACAGTTCTCTGGGGCCAACGTCCTGACTTTC. Using reference TRBV5-8 and TRBJ2-6 for the parts outside the CDR3, the full variable domain is EAGVTQSPTHLIKTRGQQATLRCSPISGHTSVYWYQQALGLGLQFLLWYDEGEERNRGNFPPRFSGRQFPNYSSELNVNALELEDSALYLCASSSGQFSGANVLTFGAGSRLTVL.

This chain uses TRBV7-2 with TRBJ2-3; D is perhaps TRBD1 (5 bases). Germline V gene lookup returns CDR1 SGHTA and CDR2 FQGNSA. The CDR3 has 13 residues. The V end was cut by 6 bases, the J end by 2 bases, with 9 bases between. The CDR3: CASRQGNTDTQYF. The CDR3 DNA sequence: TGTGCCAGCAGGCAGGGAAACACAGATACGCAGTATTTT.

This clone was seen only once. The CDR3 nucleotides are TGTGCCAGCAGCCCCGGGACAGGGGTCCCCTATGGCTACACCTTC. Translated, it gives CASSPGTGVPYGYTF. The chain carries TRBV11-2 and TRBJ1-2; 10 nucleotides align to TRBD1. The CDR3 is 15 residues long. V dropped 5 bases and J dropped 4; count of bases not matched to a gene: 7. Per germline, CDR1 SGHAT and CDR2 FQNNGV.

The chain employs TRBV19 and TRBJ2-3; TRBD2 matches at 7 bases. This CDR3 has 15 amino acids. CDR1 is LNHDA and CDR2 is SQIVND in the germline V gene (reference sequence). The V segment lost 6 bases and the J segment 5 bases; nucleotides outside the gene matches: 11. In nucleotides, the CDR3 is TGTGCCAGTAGCCGGGGGAGGGGATATATAGATACGCAGTATTTT. It encodes CASSRGRGYIDTQYF.

CDR3: CASSPGLGDDTQYF. For the CDR3, the DNA is TGTGCCAGCTCACCCGGACTAGGGGACGATACGCAGTATTTT. This sequence joins TRBV18 and TRBJ2-3, with 7 nucleotides matching TRBD2. The length of the CDR3 is 14 residues. V lost 3 bases to trimming and J lost 6 bases; unmatched junction nucleotides: 6. Germline values: CDR1 KGHSH, CDR2 LQKENI.

The chain recombines TRBV6-5 with TRBJ2-7, with unresolved D. V lost 10 bases, J lost 7 bases, and 23 bases lay in between. Germline V gene data show CDR1 as MNHEY and CDR2 as SVGAGI. CDR3 size: 14 residues. The CDR3 sequence: CATILAAQLGEQYF. CDR3 sequence (DNA): TGTGCCACCATCCTCGCGGCACAGCTCGGGGAGCAGTACTTC.

This chain joins TRBV19 and TRBJ1-2; a possible D gene is TRBD1 (5 bases). The CDR3 has 13 residues. V was shortened by 8 bases and J by 5 bases, with 15 bases between the two germline ends. Germline CDR1 and CDR2: LNHDA and SQIVND (reference sequence). CDR3 protein: CASRVAGTYGYTF. The CDR3 DNA is TGTGCCAGTCGGGTCGCAGGGACTTATGGCTACACCTTC. The whole variable domain, filled in from reference TRBV19 and TRBJ1-2, reads DGGITQSPKYLFRKEGQNVTLSCEQNLNHDAMYWYRQDPGQGLRLIYYSQIVNDFQKGDIAEGYSVSREKKESFPLTVTSAQKNPTAFYLCASRVAGTYGYTFGSGTRLTVV.

V is TRBV18 and J is TRBJ2-7, with 11 bases matching TRBD1. Trimming at V came to 4 bases and at J to 6 bases, leaving 2 bases not matched to a gene. The CDR3 spans 13 residues. CDR1 is KGHSH, CDR2 LQKENI, per germline. In nucleotides, the CDR3 is TGTGCCAGCTCACGGGACAGGGGGGGCGAGCAGTACTTC. It translates to CASSRDRGGEQYF.

The chain joins TRBV6-6 to TRBJ1-3; D may be TRBD1 (5 bases). Between the trimmed V and J ends, which lost 2 bases and 4 bases, there was a span of 12 bases. This CDR3 has 15 residues. Germline lookup yields CDR1 MNHNY and CDR2 SVGAGI (reference sequence). In DNA, the CDR3 is TGTGCCAGCAGTTACCTCGGGACGCTCGGAAACACCATATATTTT. Its translation: CASSYLGTLGNTIYF.

The rearrangement joins TRBV7-2 to TRBJ2-7; perhaps TRBD2 as D (6 bases). From germline, CDR1 is SGHTA and CDR2 FQGNSA. V was clipped by 4 bases and J by 3 bases, with 13 bases between them. The CDR3 loop spans 14 amino acids. The CDR3: CASSSRSGVYEQYF. The CDR3, as DNA: TGTGCCAGCAGCTCTCGATCGGGAGTCTACGAGCAGTACTTC.

This chain connects TRBV28 to TRBJ1-2; no clear D. Trimming took off 2 bases at V and 4 bases at J, with 5 bases between the two ends. The germline CDR1 and CDR2 sequences are MDHEN and SYDVKM. CDR3 length: 12 amino acids. CDR3 in amino acids: CASSLSLYGYTF. In DNA form, the CDR3 reads TGTGCCAGCAGTTTAAGCCTCTATGGCTACACCTTC.

The chain recombines TRBV6-6 with TRBJ1-4; no firm D call. The germline CDR1 and CDR2 sequences are MNHNY and SVGAGI (reference sequence). CDR3 length equals 13 residues. The V gene lost 9 bases and the J gene lost 0 bases, with 8 bases spanning the gap. DNA for the CDR3: TGTGCCAGTAGATTATCAACTAATGAAAAACTGTTTTTT. It yields the protein CASRLSTNEKLFF.

Here the CDR3 reads CASSLSGVGLMNTEAFF. CDR3 nucleotide sequence: TGTGCCAGCAGTTTATCCGGGGTCGGTCTCATGAACACTGAAGCTTTCTTT. The chain uses TRBV28 and TRBJ1-1; D call uncertain. Germline values: CDR1 MDHEN, CDR2 SYDVKM. The CDR3 contains 17 residues. Trimming stripped 1 base from V and 0 bases from J, with 15 bases between.

The chain recombines TRBV6-6 with TRBJ1-4; 8 bases agree with TRBD1. The germline gives CDR1 MNHNY, CDR2 SVGAGI (reference sequence). The CDR3 runs 15 residues. V gave up 2 bases and J gave up 4 bases; unmatched junction bases: 3. The CDR3 sequence is CASSYADRVNEKLFF. The CDR3 DNA follows: TGTGCCAGCAGTTACGCGGACAGGGTTAATGAAAAACTGTTTTTT.

On this clone itself: Compared with germline, one end of the junction differs, possibly owing to a read error. Here the CDR3 DNA reads TGTGCCAGCAGCTTTGTCAGCAATGAAAAACTGTTTTTT. It yields the protein CASSFVSNEKLFF. The chain employs TRBV5-1 and TRBJ1-4; D remains unclear. This CDR3 has 13 amino acids. CDR1 SGHRS and CDR2 YFSETQ come from the germline V gene.